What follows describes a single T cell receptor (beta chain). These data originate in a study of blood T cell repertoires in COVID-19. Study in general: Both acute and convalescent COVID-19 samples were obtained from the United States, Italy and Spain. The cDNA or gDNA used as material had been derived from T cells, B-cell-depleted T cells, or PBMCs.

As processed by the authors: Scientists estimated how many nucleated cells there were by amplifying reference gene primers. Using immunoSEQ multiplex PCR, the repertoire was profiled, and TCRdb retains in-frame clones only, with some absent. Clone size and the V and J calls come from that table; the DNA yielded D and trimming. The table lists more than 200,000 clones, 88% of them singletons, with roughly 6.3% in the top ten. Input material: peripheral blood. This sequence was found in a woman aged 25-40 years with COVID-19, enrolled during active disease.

The CDR3 spells CASNAGQESWVETQYF. The CDR3 DNA reads TGTGCCAGTAACGCGGGACAGGAATCTTGGGTCGAGACCCAGTACTTC. This rearrangement joins TRBV19 to TRBJ2-5; 8 bases are shared with TRBD1. The trim removed 7 bases at V and 5 bases at J, leaving 15 bases unmatched. The CDR3 is made up of 16 amino acids. CDR1 and CDR2 from the germline V gene are LNHDA and SQIVND (reference sequence).